This TCR beta chain was obtained from a study of shared clonotypes between healthy human individuals. Study findings and constraints: Naive CD4 clonotype sharing across a few donors was about 5.3%.

Generated by immunoSEQ multiplex PCR, the TCRdb table keeps only in-frame clones and is missing some. Of over 2,000,000 clones in the sample, about 94% were seen once. V shed 5 bases and J 1 base; nucleotides not matched to a gene: 5. Germline CDR1 and CDR2: LNHDA and SQIVND (reference sequence). The CDR3 has 15 residues. Selected positively for CCR7 and CD45RO-negative, naive CD8 cells excluded terminally differentiated effector memory CD45RA+ cells. As for this clone: Its antigen remains unknown.

J is TRBJ2-5 and V is TRBV19, with 9 positions matching TRBD2. This sequence originates from a man aged 18 to 29 in good health. Some clones in this sample may be carry-over from other donors' samples. The sample consisted of naive CD8+ T cells from PBMCs. The CDR3, as DNA: TGTGCCAGTAGTGCCGGGACTAGCAGCCAAGAGACCCAGTACTTC. This translates into CASSAGTSSQETQYF.